This T cell receptor (beta chain) was obtained from a study of blood T cell repertoires in COVID-19. The overall study: Samples representing acute and convalescent COVID-19 were sourced from the United States, Italy and Spain. The analysed material was cDNA or gDNA that came from T cells, B-cell-depleted T cells, or PBMCs.

CDR1 and CDR2 from the germline V gene are SNHLY and FYNNEI. The CDR3 sequence is 14 residues long. The V end was cut by 7 bases, the J end by 0 bases, with 10 bases between. In the study's own analysis: Estimation of nucleated cell counts was performed using reference gene primer amplification. This table comes from immunoSEQ multiplex PCR, and its TCRdb copy is limited to in-frame clones, with some not included. V, J and clone size are taken as reported in that table, and D and trimming were inferred from the DNA itself. The sample gives 350,000 or so clones, about 83% of which show up once; about 3% is in the top ten.

The sequence was obtained from a young man with active or convalescent COVID-19. The sample was peripheral blood. The gene calls are TRBV2 and TRBJ1-3; D unclear. The CDR3 bases are TGTGCCAGCACCCTCTCAGGCTCTGGAAACACCATATATTTT. Encoded protein: CASTLSGSGNTIYF.